The 4 T cell receptor beta chains listed next were all sequenced from one sample in a study of blood T cell repertoires in COVID-19 (dated by TCRdb to 2018 to 2020). Receptor libraries were prepared by the immunoSEQ multiplex PCR assay. TCRdb retrieved this table from immuneACCESS and kept in-frame rearrangements only. Not all clones are present; in checked studies, unresolved V genes account for under half, and no reason is known for the remainder. In all, the sample holds a few hundred thousand clones, and 85% to 90% of those were seen once. The ten largest account for approximately 3.3% of the sample. The sample was PBMCs or T cells enriched from blood (not recorded which). The source is a woman aged 45 to 65 in a cohort exposed to, infected with or recovered from COVID-19 (not recorded which).

The chain combines TRBV9 with TRBJ1-2; 8 bases are a match to TRBD1. Germline V gene sequence: CDR1 SGDLS, CDR2 YYNGEE. The V segment lost 4 bases and the J segment 5 bases; nucleotides outside the gene matches: 4. The CDR3 contains 13 residues. The CDR3 loop reads CASSPDREYGYTF. In DNA, the CDR3 is TGTGCCAGCAGCCCGGACAGGGAATATGGCTACACCTTC.

This clone was counted between two and nine times. The J gene is TRBJ1-1, the V gene TRBV18; 8 nucleotides agree with TRBD1. The V gene end was trimmed by 3 bases and the J gene end by 4 bases; junction bases not matched to a gene: 7. Germline V gives CDR1 KGHSH, CDR2 LQKENI. This CDR3 is 15 amino acids long. CDR3 amino acids: CASSPVSGQGTEAFF. The CDR3 DNA is TGTGCCAGCTCACCGGTTTCAGGACAGGGCACTGAAGCTTTCTTT.

The chain combines TRBV25-1 with TRBJ1-1, with D perhaps TRBD1 (5 bases). The CDR3 is 14 amino acids. Germline V gene data show CDR1 as MGHDK and CDR2 as SYGVNS. Trimming cost V 1 base and J 5 bases, with 11 bases left between them. CDR3 region: CASSESGGVTEAFF. The CDR3 nucleotides are TGTGCCAGCAGTGAATCTGGGGGGGTAACTGAAGCTTTCTTT.

Only one count was recorded for this clone. This chain connects TRBV29-1 to TRBJ1-2, with a possible D match to TRBD1 (6 bases). The germline CDR1 and CDR2 sequences are SQVTM and ANQGSEA. This CDR3 is 13 amino acids long. V lost 6 bases to trimming and J lost 6 bases, with 17 bases between them. The CDR3 sequence is CSVIPFNRDGYTF. In DNA, the CDR3 is TGCAGCGTGATCCCATTTAACAGGGATGGCTACACCTTC.